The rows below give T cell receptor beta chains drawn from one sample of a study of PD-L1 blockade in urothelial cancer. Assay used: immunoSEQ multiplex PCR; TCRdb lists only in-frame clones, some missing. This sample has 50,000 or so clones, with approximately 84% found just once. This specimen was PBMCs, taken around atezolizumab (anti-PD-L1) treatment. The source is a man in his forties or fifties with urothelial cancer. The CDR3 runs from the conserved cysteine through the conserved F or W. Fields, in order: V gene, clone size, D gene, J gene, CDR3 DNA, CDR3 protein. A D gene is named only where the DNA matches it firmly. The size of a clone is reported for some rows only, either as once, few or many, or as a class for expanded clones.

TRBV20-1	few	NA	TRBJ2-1	TGCAGTGCTGGACAGTACAATGAGCAGTTCTTC	CSAGQYNEQFF
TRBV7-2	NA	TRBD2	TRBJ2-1	TGTGCCAGCAGCTTAGACGGGGGGGCCTTGAATGAGCAGTTCTTC	CASSLDGGALNEQFF
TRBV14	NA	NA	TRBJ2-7	TGTGCCAGCAGCCAAGAAGGGCAGGGGAACGAGCAGTACTTC	CASSQEGQGNEQYF
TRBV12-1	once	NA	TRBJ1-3	TGTGCCAGCAGCCAGACAGGGGCTAGCAGAAACACCATATATTTT	CASSQTGASRNTIYF
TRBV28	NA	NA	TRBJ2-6	TGTGCCAGCAGTTTGATTAGCTCTGGGGCCAACGTCCTGACTTTC	CASSLISSGANVLTF
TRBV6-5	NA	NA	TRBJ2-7	TGTGCCAGCAGTTACTCAATCCCTCCTAGCTCCTACGAGCAGTACTTC	CASSYSIPPSSYEQYF
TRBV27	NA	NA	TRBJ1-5	TGTGCCAGCAGTATACAGGTAAATCAGCCCCAGCATTTT	CASSIQVNQPQHF
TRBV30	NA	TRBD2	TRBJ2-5	TGTGCCCTCTCCGGGACTAGCGGGGGAGGGACCCAGTACTTC	CALSGTSGGGTQYF
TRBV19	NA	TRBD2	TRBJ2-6	TGTGCCAGTAGTATGGGCGGGGGATCTGGGGCCAACGTCCTGACTTTC	CASSMGGGSGANVLTF
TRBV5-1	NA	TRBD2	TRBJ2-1	TGCGCCAGCGCTTCTGGGGGGGGGATCCGTGAGCAGTTCTTC	CASASGGGIREQFF
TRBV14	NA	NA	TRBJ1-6	TGTGCCAGCAGCCTGGGGGGAGGAAATAATTCACCCCTCCACTTT	CASSLGGGNNSPLHF